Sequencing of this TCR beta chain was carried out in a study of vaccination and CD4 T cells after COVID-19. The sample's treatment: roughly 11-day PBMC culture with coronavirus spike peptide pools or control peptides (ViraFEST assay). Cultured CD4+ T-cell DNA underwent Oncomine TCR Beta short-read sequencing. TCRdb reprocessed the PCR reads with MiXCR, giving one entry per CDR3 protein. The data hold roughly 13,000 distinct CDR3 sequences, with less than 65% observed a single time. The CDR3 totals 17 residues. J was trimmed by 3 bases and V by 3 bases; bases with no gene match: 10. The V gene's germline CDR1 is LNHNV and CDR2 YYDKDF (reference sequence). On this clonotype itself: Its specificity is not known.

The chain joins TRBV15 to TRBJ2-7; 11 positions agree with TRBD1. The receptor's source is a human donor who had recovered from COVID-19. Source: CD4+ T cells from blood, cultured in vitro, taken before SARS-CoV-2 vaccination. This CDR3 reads CATSRAVPGQGVYEQYF. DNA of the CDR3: TGTGCCACCAGCAGGGCAGTACCGGGACAGGGGGTCTACGAGCAGTACTTC.